Presented here are 18 T cell receptor beta chains from one specimen sequenced in a study of cytomegalovirus exposure and HLA in healthy donors. Amplification used 60 Vbeta primers and 13 Jbeta primers. The protocol was immunoSEQ multiplex PCR, while the TCRdb copy is restricted to in-frame clones and leaves out a portion. This sample yields 180,000 or so clones, of which 82% are seen a single time; around 1.5% belongs to the top ten. Sequencing was done on a sample of PBMCs. All receptors derive from a male donor in good health and CMV-seronegative.

This clone was detected once. This chain uses TRBV19 with TRBJ1-1; TRBD1 is a possible D gene (5 bases). The CDR3 consists of 15 residues. V lost 4 bases to trimming and J lost 3 bases, with 15 bases between them. From germline, CDR1 is LNHDA and CDR2 SQIVND (reference sequence). The CDR3: CASSKGPGSYTEAFF. In DNA, the CDR3 is TGTGCCAGTAGTAAAGGCCCAGGGTCCTACACTGAAGCTTTCTTT.

The V and J genes are TRBV2 and TRBJ2-7; 9 bases line up with TRBD1. The J segment lost 1 base and the V segment lost 5 bases, leaving 9 bases of the junction unmatched. Germline CDR1 is SNHLY and CDR2 is FYNNEI. This CDR3 contains 16 residues. The CDR3, as DNA: TGTGCCAGCAGTATACATCGGACAGGGGATTCCTACGAGCAGTACTTC. It translates to CASSIHRTGDSYEQYF.

This chain's CDR3 is CASSLSSTAEAFF. CDR3 in DNA: TGTGCCAGCAGTTTATCGTCTACAGCTGAAGCTTTCTTT. J is TRBJ1-1 and V is TRBV27; D gene uncertain. The CDR3 length is 13 residues. Germline V CDR1 and CDR2: MNHEY, SMNVEV (reference sequence). V lost 0 bases and J lost 6, with 8 bases in between.

The V and J genes are TRBV30 and TRBJ1-5; D gene unclear. Per germline, CDR1 GTSNPN and CDR2 SVGIG (reference sequence). V lost 0 bases, J lost 1 base, and 7 bases lay in between. The CDR3 totals 14 residues. Written as DNA, the CDR3 is TGTGCCTGGAGTGTGGCAGTCAGCAATCAGCCCCAGCATTTT. This translates into CAWSVAVSNQPQHF.

On this clone itself: An end of the junction differs from the germline gene, which may be a read error. The chain has TRBV5-1 and TRBJ2-5, with D possibly matching TRBD1 (6 bases). The CDR3 spans 14 residues. CDR1 SGHRS and CDR2 YFSETQ come from the germline V gene. The CDR3 sequence is CASSLGTVQEAQYF. CDR3 in DNA: TGCGCCAGCAGCTTGGGGACAGTACAAGAGGCCCAGTACTTC.

For the CDR3, the DNA is TGTGCCAGCAGCCTCGGGACAGGGGCTTCCTACGAGCAGTACTTC. This gives the protein CASSLGTGASYEQYF. The chain has TRBV9 and TRBJ2-7; 10 bases line up with TRBD1. The germline CDR1 and CDR2 sequences are SGDLS and YYNGEE. The CDR3 has 15 residues. V gave up 4 bases and J gave up 1 base; unmatched junction bases: 5.

The chain couples TRBV6-1 to TRBJ2-7; 7 nucleotides match TRBD1. Germline V lookup: CDR1 MNHNS, CDR2 SASEGT. The CDR3 sequence is 15 residues long. Unmatched junction bases numbered 8, after V lost 6 bases and J lost 0 bases. CDR3 DNA sequence: TGTGCCAGCAGGAAAATCGGACAGGTCTCCTACGAGCAGTACTTC. The encoded protein is CASRKIGQVSYEQYF.

The rearrangement links TRBV14 to TRBJ2-7; a possible D gene is TRBD1 (6 bases). Germline loops: CDR1 SGHDN, CDR2 FVKESK. V was pared by 4 bases and J by 0 bases, with 19 bases between. The CDR3 consists of 17 residues. The CDR3, as DNA: TGTGCCAGCAGCCCGAAGCTGGACAGCCAACGCTCCTACGAGCAGTACTTC. Encoded protein: CASSPKLDSQRSYEQYF.

The chain is built from TRBV14 and TRBJ1-2; 9 bases agree with TRBD1. Per germline, CDR1 SGHDN and CDR2 FVKESK. Trimming cost V 1 base and J 3 bases; bases outside gene matches: 6. The CDR3 runs 16 residues. The CDR3: CASSQGIWTGDYGYTF. CDR3 DNA: TGTGCCAGCAGCCAAGGAATTTGGACAGGGGACTATGGCTACACCTTC.

The rearrangement joins TRBV7-8 to TRBJ1-1, with 10 bases aligning to TRBD1. The V gene's germline CDR1 is SGHVS and CDR2 FQNEAQ. V was pared by 3 bases and J by 4 bases, with 2 bases of the junction left unmatched. This CDR3 region has 14 residues. As DNA, the CDR3 is TGTGCCAGCAGCTTTCGGACAGGGGGCACTGAAGCTTTCTTT. Residues: CASSFRTGGTEAFF.

This chain connects TRBV5-1 to TRBJ1-4; no firm D call. The CDR3 length is 15 residues. Trimming removed 0 bases from V and 6 bases from J, with 12 bases in between. Germline CDR1 and CDR2: SGHRS and YFSETQ. The CDR3 DNA reads TGCGCCAGCAGCTTGGCGTCCGCTATCGATGAAAAACTGTTTTTT. Its protein is CASSLASAIDEKLFF.

The V gene is TRBV5-1, the J gene TRBJ1-1; D unclear. The CDR3 totals 15 residues. V was shortened by 7 bases and J by 0 bases, with 16 bases between the two germline ends. Looked up from germline, CDR1 is SGHRS and CDR2 is YFSETQ. CDR3 in DNA: TGCGCCAGCCTGTCGGGGAGTTCTATGAACACTGAAGCTTTCTTT. It encodes CASLSGSSMNTEAFF.

V is TRBV5-1 and J is TRBJ2-1; 8 bases fit TRBD2. V lost 7 bases, J lost 5 bases, and 11 bases stayed unmatched. Per the germline V gene, CDR1 is SGHRS and CDR2 is YFSETQ. The CDR3 contains 15 residues. DNA of the CDR3: TGCGCCAGCGCGTGGGCGGCTAGCGGGCACAATGAGCAGTTCTTC. Translated: CASAWAASGHNEQFF. Based on the CDR3 plus reference TRBV5-1 and TRBJ2-1, the full variable domain is KAGVTQTPRYLIKTRGQQVTLSCSPISGHRSVSWYQQTPGQGLQFLFEYFSETQRNKGNFPGRFSGRQFSNSRSEMNVSTLELGDSALYLCASAWAASGHNEQFFGPGTRLTVL.

J is TRBJ2-1 and V is TRBV14, with a tentative D call TRBD2 (6 bases). Per the germline V gene, CDR1 is SGHDN and CDR2 is FVKESK. V was clipped by 2 bases and J by 7 bases, with 15 bases between them. The CDR3 totals 15 residues. CDR3 loop: CASSQYTGDRNEQFF. The CDR3 coding sequence is TGTGCCAGCAGCCAATATACGGGAGATAGGAATGAGCAGTTCTTC.

This sequence joins TRBV9 and TRBJ1-2, with 11 bases fitting TRBD1. After removal of 2 bases from V and 1 base from J, the junction contained 1 base not matched to a gene. Germline loops: CDR1 SGDLS, CDR2 YYNGEE. The CDR3 consists of 15 residues. CDR3 coding DNA: TGTGCCAGCAGCGTCGGGACAGGGGGTAACTATGGCTACACCTTC. Amino acid sequence: CASSVGTGGNYGYTF.

The V and J genes are TRBV2 and TRBJ2-3; no firm D call. With 5 bases removed from V and 9 bases from J, the gap between germline ends came to 9 bases. Germline V lookup: CDR1 SNHLY, CDR2 FYNNEI. This CDR3 comprises 11 residues. The DNA of the CDR3 is TGTGCCAGCAGTTCAGAGGTAACGCAGTATTTT. Translating it yields CASSSEVTQYF.

This clone has more than one count but fewer than ten. V and J are TRBV11-3 and TRBJ2-1; D not certain. With 5 bases removed from V and 0 bases from J, the gap between germline ends came to 5 bases. Germline V gene sequence: CDR1 SGHNT, CDR2 YENEEA. This CDR3 contains 13 residues. CDR3 in amino acids: CASSLGSYNEQFF. CDR3 DNA sequence: TGTGCCAGCAGCCTCGGCTCCTACAATGAGCAGTTCTTC.

The gene calls are TRBV5-1 and TRBJ2-3, with D unclear. V shed 1 base and J shed 2 bases, with 5 bases lying between them. Germline V gene data show CDR1 as SGHRS and CDR2 as YFSETQ. The CDR3 extends over 13 amino acids. This CDR3 is CASSLQNTDTQYF. The DNA for the CDR3 is TGCGCCAGCAGCTTGCAGAACACAGATACGCAGTATTTT.